The TCR beta chain under discussion was sequenced for a study of a mutant IDH1 vaccine in newly diagnosed glioma. Time point given: week 11, during vaccination. Each vaccine dose was 300 ug of mutant IDH1 20-mer peptide, with topical imiquimod. This table comes from immunoSEQ multiplex PCR, and its TCRdb copy is limited to in-frame clones, with some not included. Of 110,000 or so clones in the sample, roughly 90% are singletons; the top ten hold around 0.6%. Whole-study results and caveats: Among patients, roughly 94% showed immune responses induced by the vaccine.

In regard to this clone: Antigen unknown.

Germline CDR1 MNHEY, CDR2 SVGAGI. The CDR3 runs to 16 residues. V lost 0 bases, J lost 0 bases, and 12 bases lay in between. The source was PBMCs, collected from a glioma patient whose treatment included an IDH1 peptide vaccine. The TCR sequence derives from a woman aged 45-65 years with glioma. This chain links TRBV6-5 with TRBJ2-7; no clear D. In nucleotides, the CDR3 is TGTGCCAGCAGTTACTCAGGCCGCAAGAGCTCCTACGAGCAGTACTTC. Protein product: CASSYSGRKSSYEQYF.